The 6 T cell receptor beta chains below all came from one sample that was sequenced in a study of CD8 T cells in ankylosing spondylitis. TCRdb redid the calling of the 5' RACE reads with MiXCR, one entry per CDR3 protein. The sample yields around 100,000 distinct CDR3 sequences, nearly 25% seen once. The specimen was synovial fluid, either unsorted or a sorted T cell fraction (not recorded which). All receptors come from a male donor with ankylosing spondylitis.

V is TRBV20-1 and J is TRBJ2-7, with 7 bases that match TRBD2. V was pared by 1 base and J by 1 base, with 7 bases of the junction left unmatched. The germline gives CDR1 DFQATT, CDR2 SNEGSKA (reference sequence). The CDR3 loop spans 15 amino acids. The CDR3 here is CSARVVGRVSYEQYV. The CDR3 nucleotides are TGCAGTGCTAGAGTAGTAGGGAGGGTTTCCTACGAGCAGTACGTC.

The chain employs TRBV12-3 or TRBV12-4 and TRBJ1-1; no reliable D call. CDR3 length: 14 residues. V was shortened by 10 bases and J by 1 base, with 16 bases between the two germline ends. DNA of the CDR3: TGTGCCATCGCAGGTTACCGGCAGAACACTGAAGCTTTCTTT. As protein: CAIAGYRQNTEAFF.

This clonotype has more than one count but fewer than ten. This chain links TRBV12-5 with TRBJ2-2; 8 nucleotides line up with TRBD2. The CDR3 is made up of 16 amino acids. The trim removed 4 bases at V and 3 bases at J, leaving 7 bases unmatched. The germline V gene encodes CDR1 LGHNT and CDR2 FRNRAP. CDR3 in amino acids: CASGWSGSSDTGELFF. The CDR3 DNA follows: TGTGCTAGTGGTTGGAGCGGGAGTTCGGACACCGGGGAGCTGTTTTTT.

This clonotype has more than one count but fewer than ten. The J gene is TRBJ1-2, the V gene TRBV30; 8 positions agree with TRBD1. The J segment lost 7 bases and the V segment lost 4 bases, leaving 2 bases of the junction unmatched. The CDR3 loop spans 11 amino acids. Germline V lookup: CDR1 GTSNPN, CDR2 SVGIG (reference sequence). The CDR3 bases are TGTGCCTGGAACACAGGGGGTGGCTACACCTTC. This translates into CAWNTGGGYTF.

This clonotype was observed many times. This rearrangement joins TRBV18 to TRBJ2-5; D gene unclear. This CDR3 region has 13 residues. V lost 2 bases, J lost 5 bases, and 9 bases lay in between. Germline lookup yields CDR1 KGHSH and CDR2 LQKENI. CDR3 in amino acids: CASSPGLQETQYF. The CDR3 DNA is TGTGCCAGCTCACCAGGGTTACAGGAGACCCAGTACTTC.

This clonotype was detected a few times. The chain combines TRBV7-2 with TRBJ2-1, with 7 bases that match TRBD2. Unmatched junction bases numbered 4, after V lost 0 bases and J lost 5 bases. The CDR3 runs to 15 residues. CDR1 is SGHTA and CDR2 is FQGNSA in the germline V gene. CDR3 sequence (DNA): TGTGCCAGCAGCTTAGCGGGAGGGCCTCACAATGAGCAGTTCTTC. It codes for CASSLAGGPHNEQFF.